These 8 T cell receptor beta chains were sequenced from one sample in a study of spatial heterogeneity in lung cancer. Time point indicated: sample taken at primary tumor resection. Sequencing covered unsorted whole RNA taken from tumor, nontumor lung or frozen PBMC. TCRdb recomputed calls from the 5' RACE reads with MiXCR, one row per CDR3 protein. The data contain 20,000 to 30,000 distinct CDR3 sequences, 4% to 6% of them seen just once; the ten biggest clones take up about 5%. The specimen was PBMCs, collected at surgery. These receptors all stem from a male donor with early-stage non-small cell lung cancer.

Ten or more counts support this clonotype. The genes are TRBV6-5 and TRBJ2-1; TRBD2 matches at 11 bases. Trimming took 6 bases from V and 4 from J; bases not matched to a gene: 8. The CDR3 is 16 amino acids. Germline CDR1 MNHEY, CDR2 SVGAGI. Written as DNA, the CDR3 is TGTGCCAGCAGCCCGAGCCTAGCGGGAGGTTACAATGAGCAGTTCTTC. It specifies CASSPSLAGGYNEQFF.

This clonotype was observed at least ten times. This sequence joins TRBV5-5 and TRBJ2-7, with D perhaps matching TRBD1 (6 bases). The CDR3 totals 14 residues. Germline lookup yields CDR1 SGHKS and CDR2 YYEKEE (reference sequence). The V gene lost 0 bases and the J gene lost 4 bases, with 11 bases spanning the gap. Written as DNA, the CDR3 is TGTGCCAGCAGCTTGGCCTGGACAGAATACGAGCAGTACTTC. It is translated as CASSLAWTEYEQYF.

CDR3 DNA sequence: TGTGCCTGGTCCAGAGGACTAGCACAAGAGACCCAGTACTTC. Translation: CAWSRGLAQETQYF. This sequence joins TRBV30 and TRBJ2-5; TRBD2 matches at 8 bases. Germline loops: CDR1 GTSNPN, CDR2 SVGIG (reference sequence). The CDR3 is 14 amino acids. V gave up 5 bases and J gave up 2 bases; unmatched junction bases: 7.

Within the sample, this clonotype is medium-sized. This rearrangement joins TRBV28 to TRBJ1-6, with no clear D. The germline V gene encodes CDR1 MDHEN and CDR2 SYDVKM. The CDR3 is 14 residues long. Trimming took 6 bases from V and 8 from J, leaving 14 bases between them. The CDR3 DNA follows: TGTGCCAGCAGGACACCCTCCGGGGATTCACCCCTCCACTTT. Its protein is CASRTPSGDSPLHF.

This clonotype was seen at least ten times. V is TRBV7-3 and J is TRBJ2-1; D not resolved. The CDR3 is 13 amino acids. With 3 bases removed from V and 6 bases from J, the gap between germline ends came to 9 bases. Germline V gene data show CDR1 as SGHTA and CDR2 as FQGTGA. CDR3 loop: CASSFGPGNEQFF. DNA of the CDR3: TGTGCCAGCAGCTTTGGTCCTGGCAATGAGCAGTTCTTC.

This clonotype has only a few counts. This chain joins TRBV10-3 and TRBJ1-5; 7 bases line up with TRBD1. J gave up 3 bases and V 10 bases, and 3 bases lay outside the gene matches. Germline loops: CDR1 ENHRY, CDR2 SYGVKD. The CDR3 contains 12 residues. CDR3 region: CATGQPNQPQHF. The CDR3 DNA follows: TGTGCCACGGGACAGCCCAATCAGCCCCAGCATTTT.

A few counts support this clonotype. The rearrangement uses TRBV19 and TRBJ1-5; D uncertain. Germline loops: CDR1 LNHDA, CDR2 SQIVND (reference sequence). V shed 6 bases and J shed 2 bases, with 11 bases lying between them. The CDR3 has 14 residues. The CDR3: CASSRTAGNQPQHF. The CDR3 coding sequence is TGTGCCAGTAGCAGGACTGCGGGCAATCAGCCCCAGCATTTT.

Many counts were recorded for this clonotype. This chain connects TRBV29-1 to TRBJ2-1, with 8 bases matching TRBD1. The CDR3 spans 16 residues. With 2 bases clipped from V and 1 base from J, the junction kept 7 bases outside the gene matches. Germline CDR1 reads SQVTM; CDR2 reads ANQGSEA. The CDR3 sequence: CSVERSGQVSYNEQFF. As DNA, the CDR3 is TGCAGCGTTGAACGTTCGGGACAGGTTTCCTACAATGAGCAGTTCTTC.